The 31 T cell receptor beta chains below come from one sample, sequenced in a study of cytomegalovirus exposure and HLA in healthy donors. The PCR used 60 Vbeta and 13 Jbeta primers. TCRdb's table, derived via immunoSEQ multiplex PCR, lists solely in-frame clones and lacks some. The sample has some 89,000 clones, about 70% seen once. Material for sequencing was PBMCs. These receptors were obtained from a man between 60 and 75 years old in good health and CMV-seronegative.

The chain combines TRBV4-1 with TRBJ1-4, with 7 bases that match TRBD1. Unmatched junction bases numbered 7, after V lost 3 bases and J lost 6 bases. This CDR3 spans 15 amino acids. Germline V gene sequence: CDR1 MGHRA, CDR2 YSYEKL. The CDR3 here is CASSHRQGWDEKLFF. DNA for the CDR3: TGCGCCAGCAGCCACCGACAGGGTTGGGATGAAAAACTGTTTTTT.

This chain connects TRBV7-2 to TRBJ1-5, with D possibly matching TRBD1 (5 bases). The CDR3 is made up of 14 amino acids. Between the trimmed V and J ends, which lost 0 bases and 6 bases, there was a span of 9 bases. CDR1 and CDR2 (germline): SGHTA, FQGNSA. The CDR3: CASSLAGLSQPQHF. CDR3 bases: TGTGCCAGCAGCTTAGCGGGGCTTAGTCAGCCCCAGCATTTT.

The gene calls are TRBV6-6 and TRBJ2-7; 8 nucleotides agree with TRBD2. The CDR3 runs 13 residues. Germline-derived CDR1 and CDR2 are MNHNY and SVGAGI (reference sequence). Trimming took 6 bases from V and 7 from J; bases not matched to a gene: 8. CDR3 loop: CASSYGGAGEQYF. The CDR3 coding sequence is TGTGCCAGCAGCTACGGGGGGGCCGGGGAGCAGTACTTC.

CDR3 loop: CASSLLTSGIDTQYF. In DNA, the CDR3 is TGTGCCAGCAGTCTGCTGACTAGCGGGATTGATACGCAGTATTTT. The rearrangement links TRBV27 to TRBJ2-3; 11 nucleotides align to TRBD2. Germline V gives CDR1 MNHEY, CDR2 SMNVEV (reference sequence). CDR3 length equals 15 residues. Unmatched junction bases numbered 7, after V lost 5 bases and J lost 6 bases.

The V gene is TRBV29-1, the J gene TRBJ1-2, with 8 bases identical to TRBD1. The V gene end was trimmed by 5 bases and the J gene end by 5 bases; junction bases not matched to a gene: 7. Looked up from germline, CDR1 is SQVTM and CDR2 is ANQGSEA. The CDR3 extends over 13 amino acids. The CDR3 DNA reads as TGCAGCGTTACAGTTACAGGGGGGTATGGCTACACCTTC. Residues: CSVTVTGGYGYTF. The full variable domain, with the rest looked up from reference TRBV29-1 and TRBJ1-2, is SAVISQKPSRDICQRGTSLTIQCQVDSQVTMMFWYRQQPGQSLTLIATANQGSEATYESGFVIDKFPISRPNLTFSTLTVSNMSPEDSSIYLCSVTVTGGYGYTFGSGTRLTVV.

This chain uses TRBV11-2 with TRBJ1-1; D call uncertain. The CDR3 runs to 13 residues. The germline gives CDR1 SGHAT, CDR2 FQNNGV. V lost 4 bases to trimming and J lost 3 bases, with 9 bases between them. The CDR3 nucleotides read TGTGCCAGCAGCTCCGGAGGCTACACTGAAGCTTTCTTT. It codes for CASSSGGYTEAFF.

The chain uses TRBV7-9 and TRBJ2-5; 9 bases are shared with TRBD2. This CDR3 spans 15 amino acids. After removal of 0 bases from V and 4 bases from J, the junction contained 3 bases not matched to a gene. Per the germline V gene, CDR1 is SEHNR and CDR2 is FQNEAQ (reference sequence). CDR3 residues: CASSLASGGGETQYF. The DNA of the CDR3 is TGTGCCAGCAGCTTAGCTAGCGGGGGCGGAGAGACCCAGTACTTC.

There are a few counts of this clone. This chain connects TRBV6-6 to TRBJ1-3; tentative D call: TRBD1 (6 bases). CDR1 MNHNY and CDR2 SVGAGI come from the germline V gene (reference sequence). V gave up 1 base and J gave up 8 bases, with 12 bases separating them. CDR3 size: 14 residues. CDR3 bases: TGTGCCAGCAGTTACTATGAGGGGGTATACACCATATATTTT. This encodes CASSYYEGVYTIYF.

This rearrangement joins TRBV4-2 to TRBJ2-3; 9 bases fit TRBD2. V dropped 2 bases and J dropped 3; count of bases not matched to a gene: 0. The CDR3 is made up of 14 amino acids. Germline CDR1 LGHNA, CDR2 YNFKEQ. CDR3 loop: CASSQSGRTDTQYF. CDR3 in DNA: TGTGCCAGCAGCCAAAGCGGGAGGACAGATACGCAGTATTTT.

This chain uses TRBV5-6 with TRBJ2-7, with D maybe TRBD2 (5 bases). V was pared by 2 bases and J by 2 bases, with 8 bases between. Germline-derived CDR1 and CDR2 are SGHDT and YYEEEE. This CDR3 is 13 amino acids long. CDR3 region: CASSLNGAYEQYF. CDR3 bases: TGTGCCAGCAGCTTAAACGGGGCCTACGAGCAGTACTTC.

The chain recombines TRBV6-1 with TRBJ2-7; TRBD2 matches at 8 bases. CDR1 is MNHNS and CDR2 is SASEGT in the germline V gene. The CDR3 is 15 residues long. The J segment lost 0 bases and the V segment lost 3 bases, leaving 4 bases of the junction unmatched. This CDR3 reads CASSEQRGNSYEQYF. As DNA, the CDR3 is TGTGCCAGCAGTGAGCAGCGGGGGAACTCCTACGAGCAGTACTTC.

This clone was observed a handful of times. The V call is TRBV7-2, the J call TRBJ2-7; 10 nucleotides match TRBD2. Germline trimming cut 5 bases from V and 3 bases from J; bases unmatched to any gene: 4. The CDR3 covers 14 residues. Per the germline V gene, CDR1 is SGHTA and CDR2 is FQGNSA. The CDR3 region is CASSPTSGRYEQYF. CDR3 bases: TGTGCCAGCAGCCCGACTAGCGGGCGCTACGAGCAGTACTTC.

J is TRBJ1-1 and V is TRBV7-9; the match to TRBD1 covers 11 bases. This CDR3 is built from 15 residues. V lost 3 bases, J lost 5 bases, and 5 bases stayed unmatched. CDR1 is SEHNR and CDR2 is FQNEAQ in the germline V gene (reference sequence). CDR3 sequence: CASSFSGTGGTEAFF. CDR3 nucleotide sequence: TGTGCCAGCAGCTTTTCCGGGACAGGGGGGACTGAAGCTTTCTTT. Filled out from reference TRBV7-9 and TRBJ1-1, the complete variable domain reads DTGVSQNPRHKITKRGQNVTFRCDPISEHNRLYWYRQTLGQGPEFLTYFQNEAQLEKSRLLSDRFSAERPKGSFSTLEIQRTEQGDSAMYLCASSFSGTGGTEAFFGQGTRLTVV.

The chain has TRBV2 and TRBJ2-1, with D possibly matching TRBD2 (5 bases). The CDR3 covers 15 residues. Germline V gene lookup returns CDR1 SNHLY and CDR2 FYNNEI. V was pared by 3 bases and J by 0 bases, with 9 bases between. The CDR3 is CASSERASSYNEQFF. CDR3 nucleotides: TGTGCCAGCAGTGAGAGGGCAAGCTCCTACAATGAGCAGTTCTTC.

This clone was counted a few times. At one of its ends the junction is not consistent with the germline gene, which may arise from a read error. The chain links TRBV4-1 to TRBJ1-2; no definite D call. Germline V gene lookup returns CDR1 MGHRA and CDR2 YSYEKL. The CDR3 sequence is 13 residues long. For the CDR3, the DNA is TGCGCCAGCAGTCAAGCAGTTAACTATGGCTACACCTTC. As protein: CASSQAVNYGYTF.

Only a few counts were recorded for this clone. V and J are TRBV4-3 and TRBJ2-7, with 13 bases identical to TRBD2. After removal of 0 bases from V and 4 bases from J, the junction contained 6 bases not matched to a gene. Germline CDR1 reads LGHNA; CDR2 reads YSLEER. CDR3 length: 17 residues. CDR3 loop: CASSQDPGLAGIYEQYF. CDR3 nucleotides: TGCGCCAGCAGCCAAGATCCGGGACTAGCGGGGATATACGAGCAGTACTTC.

The chain combines TRBV16 with TRBJ2-5, with TRBD1 matching over 7 bases. Germline CDR1 reads KGHSY; CDR2 reads FQNENV. The CDR3 totals 13 residues. With V trimmed by 4 bases and J by 5 bases, 4 bases remained unmatched. The CDR3 region has the DNA TGTGCCAGCAGCCTCGACAGGGAGGAGACCCAGTACTTC. It yields the protein CASSLDREETQYF.

This chain uses TRBV2 with TRBJ2-1, with 12 nucleotides matching TRBD2. CDR1 and CDR2 from the germline V gene are SNHLY and FYNNEI. V lost 6 bases, J lost 5 bases, and 8 bases stayed unmatched. The CDR3 loop spans 16 amino acids. The CDR3 coding sequence is TGTGCCAGCAGATCTTGGACTAGCGGGACCAACAATGAGCAGTTCTTC. Protein product: CASRSWTSGTNNEQFF.

The V and J genes are TRBV6-4 and TRBJ1-2; D might be TRBD1 (6 bases). The germline V gene encodes CDR1 MRHNA and CDR2 SNTAGT. The CDR3 covers 13 residues. The V and J ends lost 4 bases and 4 bases respectively, with 10 bases between them. CDR3 region: CASSVGASYGYTF. In nucleotides, the CDR3 is TGTGCCAGCAGTGTGGGGGCTTCCTATGGCTACACCTTC.

V gene TRBV4-3 combines with J gene TRBJ1-1; D unclear. V was cut by 4 bases and J by 1 base, with 10 bases left in between. The germline V gene encodes CDR1 LGHNA and CDR2 YSLEER. The CDR3 length is 14 residues. As DNA, the CDR3 is TGCGCCAGCAGCCCAGGACTGTCGAACACTGAAGCTTTCTTT. Translation: CASSPGLSNTEAFF.

V gene TRBV7-8 combines with J gene TRBJ2-2; 12 bases match TRBD2. This CDR3 has 18 residues. J was trimmed by 0 bases and V by 0 bases; bases with no gene match: 2. The V gene's germline CDR1 is SGHVS and CDR2 FQNEAQ. The CDR3 loop reads CASSLAASGGANTGELFF. The CDR3 region has the DNA TGTGCCAGCAGCTTAGCGGCTAGCGGGGGGGCGAACACCGGGGAGCTGTTTTTT.

This chain links TRBV19 with TRBJ1-5, with 9 bases matching TRBD1. This CDR3 spans 15 amino acids. The ends lost 3 bases at V and 4 bases at J; junction bases unmatched: 4. CDR1 is LNHDA, CDR2 SQIVND, per germline (reference sequence). The CDR3 sequence: CASSILDRGNQPQHF. CDR3 coding DNA: TGTGCCAGTAGTATCCTGGACAGGGGAAATCAGCCCCAGCATTTT.

The chain has TRBV7-2 and TRBJ1-1; D is possibly TRBD1 (5 bases). V was pared by 1 base and J by 1 base, with 10 bases between. The CDR3 has 15 amino acids. Looked up from germline, CDR1 is SGHTA and CDR2 is FQGNSA. The DNA of the CDR3 is TGTGCCAGCAGCTTAGTATCCAGGGCGAACACTGAAGCTTTCTTT. It is translated as CASSLVSRANTEAFF.

The J gene is TRBJ1-6, the V gene TRBV2; D call uncertain. V was clipped by 6 bases and J by 6 bases, with 12 bases between them. The CDR3 extends over 14 amino acids. Per germline, CDR1 SNHLY and CDR2 FYNNEI. The CDR3 sequence: CASSALRGNSPLHF. The CDR3, as DNA: TGTGCCAGCAGCGCTCTGCGGGGTAATTCACCCCTCCACTTT.

V and J are TRBV5-4 and TRBJ2-5; possibly TRBD2 for D (6 bases). This CDR3 is built from 15 residues. Germline-derived CDR1 and CDR2 are SGHNT and YYREEE (reference sequence). Trimming shortened V by 1 base and J by 5 bases, and 15 bases separated the two germline ends. The CDR3 DNA reads as TGTGCCAGCAGCTTGCCGGGACTTGGTGCCGAGACCCAGTACTTC. This gives the protein CASSLPGLGAETQYF.

The chain has TRBV5-5 and TRBJ1-2, with D possibly matching TRBD1 (6 bases). Germline CDR1 SGHKS, CDR2 YYEKEE (reference sequence). The CDR3 sequence is 15 residues long. V was cut by 4 bases and J by 4 bases, with 17 bases left in between. CDR3 sequence: CASSPPDSRTYGYTF. Here the CDR3 DNA reads TGTGCCAGCAGCCCCCCGGACAGTCGAACCTATGGCTACACCTTC.

Concerning this clone: Other DNA sequences in the sample encode the same CDR3. The chain employs TRBV5-4 and TRBJ2-2; D is undetermined. The germline V gene encodes CDR1 SGHNT and CDR2 YYREEE (reference sequence). Trimming left V 0 bases short and J 0 bases short, with 6 bases between. CDR3 length equals 15 residues. The CDR3: CASSLGQSNTGELFF. CDR3 DNA sequence: TGTGCCAGCAGCTTGGGACAATCGAACACCGGGGAGCTGTTTTTT.

This clone was counted only a few times. V and J are TRBV18 and TRBJ2-2; 12 positions agree with TRBD2. The CDR3 has 17 amino acids. The V and J ends lost 5 bases and 4 bases, in that order; junction bases with no gene match: 8. Per the germline V gene, CDR1 is KGHSH and CDR2 is LQKENI. The CDR3: CASSILAGGGGTGELFF. The CDR3 DNA reads TGTGCCAGCTCAATACTAGCGGGAGGCGGAGGCACCGGGGAGCTGTTTTTT.

The chain links TRBV29-1 to TRBJ2-1, with 10 bases that match TRBD1. There are 13 residues in the CDR3. The germline V gene encodes CDR1 SQVTM and CDR2 ANQGSEA. The junction had 6 bases not matched to a gene; V was cut back by 7 bases and J by 6 bases. The CDR3 sequence is CSAWTGGLNEQFF. In DNA form, the CDR3 reads TGCAGCGCTTGGACAGGGGGTCTCAATGAGCAGTTCTTC.

This chain connects TRBV19 to TRBJ2-6, with D possibly being TRBD1 (6 bases). CDR1 LNHDA and CDR2 SQIVND come from the germline V gene (reference sequence). The V and J ends lost 6 bases and 0 bases respectively, with 18 bases between them. This CDR3 region has 18 residues. The DNA for the CDR3 is TGTGCCAGTAGATGGAAAGGGACACAACACTCTGGGGCCAACGTCCTGACTTTC. Translated: CASRWKGTQHSGANVLTF.

There are a few counts of this clone. V gene TRBV6-1 combines with J gene TRBJ1-1; D unclear. CDR3 length: 13 amino acids. V lost 3 bases to trimming and J lost 2 bases, with 7 bases between them. The germline gives CDR1 MNHNS, CDR2 SASEGT. The CDR3 region has the DNA TGTGCCAGCAGTGAGCACAGAAACACTGAAGCTTTCTTT. It is translated as CASSEHRNTEAFF.